The rows below give T cell receptor beta chains drawn from one sample of a study of T cell changes during pregnancy in multiple sclerosis. Repertoires were generated with immunoSEQ multiplex PCR, while TCRdb's copy carries only in-frame clones and drops some. The sample holds some 44,000 clones, roughly 90% seen once. The sequencing used CD4+ T cells from peripheral blood mononuclear cells, collected in the second trimester of pregnancy. These receptors were obtained from a female donor with multiple sclerosis, enrolled in a pregnancy study. Both conserved end residues are trimmed from each CDR3. The listing skips clone size in some rows; elsewhere it reads once, few, many or a size class.

CDR3	J	V	size
ASRVRPGEGGTQY	TRBJ2-3	TRBV27	NA
ASSSSGIPETQY	TRBJ2-5	TRBV5-5	NA
ASSYGGRAYEQY	TRBJ2-7	TRBV6-6	NA
ASSPERGTDTQY	TRBJ2-3	TRBV6-1	NA
ASSLGTAATGELF	TRBJ2-2	TRBV7-6	NA
ASSLSSSGETQY	TRBJ2-5	TRBV28	NA
AWSGTGGFNTEAF	TRBJ1-1	TRBV30	NA
ASSSVGGTQY	TRBJ2-5	TRBV5-4	NA
ASSFDSPYGYT	TRBJ1-2	TRBV7-2	NA
ASSQGRGWQETQY	TRBJ2-5	TRBV6-5	NA
ASSEAWGRAYEQY	TRBJ2-7	TRBV6-1	NA
ASTNGGVGYEQY	TRBJ2-7	TRBV5-4	NA
ASSDPLTTPTYTQY	TRBJ2-3	TRBV2	NA
ASSLVEETQY	TRBJ2-5	TRBV7-9	NA
ASSVGVAGLSGELF	TRBJ2-2	TRBV9	NA
ASRGGLETQY	TRBJ2-5	TRBV7-2	NA
ASTKGDSGNTIY	TRBJ1-3	TRBV7-2	NA
ASSQNNLRDSYNEQF	TRBJ2-1	TRBV4-3	NA
ASSVASGGSERF	TRBJ2-1	TRBV9	NA
ASSYDGVLYYGYT	TRBJ1-2	TRBV6-1	NA
ASNLLAGGPSEQF	TRBJ2-1	TRBV10-2	few
SAPPGQGSFEQF	TRBJ2-1	TRBV29-1	NA
ASSLSDRGSGNTIY	TRBJ1-3	TRBV28	NA
ATRNRDRPNNEQF	TRBJ2-1	TRBV23-1	NA
ASSFAGAEETQY	TRBJ2-5	TRBV5-1	NA
ASSPVGGRSYNEQF	TRBJ2-1	TRBV7-2	NA
ASSSGQGISSGANVLT	TRBJ2-6	TRBV5-5	NA
SVDRGYGYT	TRBJ1-2	TRBV29-1	NA
ASSMVDSGYT	TRBJ1-2	TRBV19	NA
ASSSAGYEQF	TRBJ2-1	TRBV11-2	NA
ASSPSSETQY	TRBJ2-5	TRBV18	NA
ASSREAYEQY	TRBJ2-7	TRBV11-2	NA
ASSATPGGPNQPQH	TRBJ1-5	TRBV19	NA
ASSLWAGGPGEQF	TRBJ2-1	TRBV7-2	NA
ASTTSRQGRSSETQY	TRBJ2-5	TRBV28	NA
ASSLDMSGSGNEQF	TRBJ2-1	TRBV11-3	NA
SVRGTSGRVGELF	TRBJ2-2	TRBV29-1	NA
ASTVGNTEAF	TRBJ1-1	TRBV28	NA
ASSLVVPTEQF	TRBJ2-1	TRBV11-2	NA
ASSSEGLRNTGELF	TRBJ2-2	TRBV5-1	NA
ASRGQKTDTQY	TRBJ2-3	TRBV6-5	NA
ASSLSTGTVKTQY	TRBJ2-5	TRBV5-1	NA
ASSMGSGRAGYEQF	TRBJ2-1	TRBV19	NA
ASRPDTYEQY	TRBJ2-7	TRBV28	NA
ASSLSIDRSIYNEQF	TRBJ2-1	TRBV7-3	NA
ASSNPGLAYEQY	TRBJ2-7	TRBV2	NA
ASRQGGNTEAF	TRBJ1-1	TRBV28	once